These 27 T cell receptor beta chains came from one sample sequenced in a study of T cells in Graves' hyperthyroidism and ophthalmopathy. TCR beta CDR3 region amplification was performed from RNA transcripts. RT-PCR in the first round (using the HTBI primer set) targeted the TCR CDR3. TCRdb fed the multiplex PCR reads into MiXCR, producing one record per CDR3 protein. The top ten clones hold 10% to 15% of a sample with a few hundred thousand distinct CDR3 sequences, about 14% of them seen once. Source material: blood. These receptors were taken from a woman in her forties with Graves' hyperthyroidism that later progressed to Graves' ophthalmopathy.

The DNA of the CDR3 is TGTGCCAGCACGACAGGGGATCGGTATGGCTACACCTTC. Translation: CASTTGDRYGYTF. The chain carries TRBV2 and TRBJ1-2; TRBD1 aligns across 8 bases. CDR3 length equals 13 residues. Germline loops: CDR1 SNHLY, CDR2 FYNNEI. The trim removed 7 bases at V and 5 bases at J, leaving 6 bases unmatched.

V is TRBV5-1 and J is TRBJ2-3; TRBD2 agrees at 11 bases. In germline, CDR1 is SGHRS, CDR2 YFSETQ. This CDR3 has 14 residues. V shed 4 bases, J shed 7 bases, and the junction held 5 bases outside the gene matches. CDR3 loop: CASSLGLAVNTQYF. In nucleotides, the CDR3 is TGCGCCAGCAGCCTGGGACTAGCGGTGAATACGCAGTATTTT.

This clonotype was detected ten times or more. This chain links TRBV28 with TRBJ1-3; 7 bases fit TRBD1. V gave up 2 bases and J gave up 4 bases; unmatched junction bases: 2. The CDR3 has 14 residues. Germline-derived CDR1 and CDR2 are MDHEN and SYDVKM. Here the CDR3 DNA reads TGTGCCAGCAGTTTAACAGGGGTCGGAAACACCATATATTTT. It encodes CASSLTGVGNTIYF.

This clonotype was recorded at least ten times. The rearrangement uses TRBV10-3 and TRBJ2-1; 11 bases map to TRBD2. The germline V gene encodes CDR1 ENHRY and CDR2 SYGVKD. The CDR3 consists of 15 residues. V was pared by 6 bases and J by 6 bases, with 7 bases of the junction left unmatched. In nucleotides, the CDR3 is TGTGCCATCAGCGAACTAGCGGGAGAAGGCAATGAGCAGTTCTTC. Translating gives CAISELAGEGNEQFF.

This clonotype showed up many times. CDR3: CASSLRTGGLSSAFF. CDR3 coding DNA: TGTGCCAGCAGCTTGAGGACAGGGGGCCTGTCATCCGCTTTCTTT. V gene TRBV7-9 combines with J gene TRBJ1-1, with 11 bases identical to TRBD1. This CDR3 is built from 15 residues. Germline CDR1 and CDR2: SEHNR and FQNEAQ (reference sequence). With V trimmed by 3 bases and J by 11 bases, 11 bases remained unmatched.

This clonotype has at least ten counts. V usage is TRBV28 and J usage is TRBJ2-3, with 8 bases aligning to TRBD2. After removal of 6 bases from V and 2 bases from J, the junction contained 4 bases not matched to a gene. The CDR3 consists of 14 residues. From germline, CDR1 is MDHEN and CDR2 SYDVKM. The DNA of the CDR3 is TGTGCCAGCAGCCGTAGCGGGGCCACAGATACGCAGTATTTT. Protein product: CASSRSGATDTQYF. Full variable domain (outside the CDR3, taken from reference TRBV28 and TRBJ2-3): DVKVTQSSRYLVKRTGEKVFLECVQDMDHENMFWYRQDPGLGLRLIYFSYDVKMKEKGDIPEGYSVSREKKERFSLILESASTNQTSMYLCASSRSGATDTQYFGPGTRLTVL.

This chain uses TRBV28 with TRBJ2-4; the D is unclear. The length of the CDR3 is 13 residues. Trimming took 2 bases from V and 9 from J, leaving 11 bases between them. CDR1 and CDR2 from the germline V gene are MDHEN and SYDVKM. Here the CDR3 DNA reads TGTGCCAGCAGTTTAATTGAACCCCTCATTCAGTACTTC. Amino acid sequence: CASSLIEPLIQYF.

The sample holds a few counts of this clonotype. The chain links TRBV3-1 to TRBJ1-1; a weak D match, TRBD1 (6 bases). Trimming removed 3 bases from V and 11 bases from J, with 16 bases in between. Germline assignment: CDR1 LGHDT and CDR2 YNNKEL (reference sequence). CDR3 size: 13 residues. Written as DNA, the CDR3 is TGTGCCAGCAGCCAGGGTTTACAGGGTTGGGCTTTCTTT. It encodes CASSQGLQGWAFF.

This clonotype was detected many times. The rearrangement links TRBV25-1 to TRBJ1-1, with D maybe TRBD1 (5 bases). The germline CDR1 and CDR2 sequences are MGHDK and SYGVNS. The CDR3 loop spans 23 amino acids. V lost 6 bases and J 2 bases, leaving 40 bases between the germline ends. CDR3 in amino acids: CASRGAKRSGPGFPRAPNTEAFF. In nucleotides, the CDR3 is TGTGCCAGCAGAGGGGCCAAACGATCTGGTCCAGGGTTTCCCCGAGCCCCAAACACTGAAGCTTTCTTT.

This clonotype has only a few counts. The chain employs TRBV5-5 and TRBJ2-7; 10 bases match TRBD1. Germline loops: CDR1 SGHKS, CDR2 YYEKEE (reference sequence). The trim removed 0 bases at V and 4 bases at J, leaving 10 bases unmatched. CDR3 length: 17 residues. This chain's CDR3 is CASSLVGLGQGLYEQYF. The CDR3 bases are TGTGCCAGCAGCTTGGTGGGGCTGGGACAGGGGTTGTACGAGCAGTACTTC.

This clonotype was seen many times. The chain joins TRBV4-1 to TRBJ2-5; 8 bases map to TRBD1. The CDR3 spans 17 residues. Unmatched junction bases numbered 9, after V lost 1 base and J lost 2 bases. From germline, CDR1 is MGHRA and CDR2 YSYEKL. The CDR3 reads CASSQGAGTGQQETQYF. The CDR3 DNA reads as TGCGCCAGCAGCCAAGGGGCCGGGACAGGCCAACAAGAGACCCAGTACTTC.

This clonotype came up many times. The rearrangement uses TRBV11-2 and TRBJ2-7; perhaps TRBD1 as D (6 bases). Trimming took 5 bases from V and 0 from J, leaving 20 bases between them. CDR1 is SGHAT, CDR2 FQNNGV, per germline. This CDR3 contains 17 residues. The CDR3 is CASSPAKGDTNSYEQYF. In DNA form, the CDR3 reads TGTGCCAGCAGCCCCGCTAAGGGGGACACCAACTCCTACGAGCAGTACTTC.

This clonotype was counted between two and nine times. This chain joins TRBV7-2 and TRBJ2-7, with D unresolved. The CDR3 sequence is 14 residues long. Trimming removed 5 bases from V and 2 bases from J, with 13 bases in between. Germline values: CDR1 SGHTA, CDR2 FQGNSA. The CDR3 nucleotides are TGTGCCAGCAGCCTCCGGAGTGGCCCCTACGAGCAGTACTTC. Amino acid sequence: CASSLRSGPYEQYF.

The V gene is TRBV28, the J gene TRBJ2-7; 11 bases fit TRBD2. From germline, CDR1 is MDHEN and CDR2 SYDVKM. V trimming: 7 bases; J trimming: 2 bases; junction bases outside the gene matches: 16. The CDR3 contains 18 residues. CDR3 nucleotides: TGTGCCAGCACCCATGGAGGACTAGCGGGCAGAGGCCCCTACGAGCAGTACTTC. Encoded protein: CASTHGGLAGRGPYEQYF.

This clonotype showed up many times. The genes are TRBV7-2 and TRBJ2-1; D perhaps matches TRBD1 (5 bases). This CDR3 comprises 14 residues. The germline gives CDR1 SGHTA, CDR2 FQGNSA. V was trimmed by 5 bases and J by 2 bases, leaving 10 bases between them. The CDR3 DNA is TGTGCCAGCAGCGACAGTAGTGCCTACAATGAGCAGTTCTTC. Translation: CASSDSSAYNEQFF.

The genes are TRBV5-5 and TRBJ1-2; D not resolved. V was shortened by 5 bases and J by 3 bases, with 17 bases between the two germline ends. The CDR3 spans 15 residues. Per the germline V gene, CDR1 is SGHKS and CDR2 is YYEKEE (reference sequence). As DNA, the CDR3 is TGTGCCAGCAGGCGTCCGTTGGGGAAGGACTATGGCTACACCTTC. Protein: CASRRPLGKDYGYTF. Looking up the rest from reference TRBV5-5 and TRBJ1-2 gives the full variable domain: DAGVTQSPTHLIKTRGQQVTLRCSPISGHKSVSWYQQVLGQGPQFIFQYYEKEERGRGNFPDRFSARQFPNYSSELNVNALLLGDSALYLCASRRPLGKDYGYTFGSGTRLTVV.

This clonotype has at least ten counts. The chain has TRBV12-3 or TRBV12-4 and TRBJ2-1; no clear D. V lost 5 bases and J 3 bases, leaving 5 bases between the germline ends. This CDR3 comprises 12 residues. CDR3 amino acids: CASSTDYNEQFF. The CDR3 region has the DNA TGTGCCAGCAGTACCGACTACAATGAGCAGTTCTTC.

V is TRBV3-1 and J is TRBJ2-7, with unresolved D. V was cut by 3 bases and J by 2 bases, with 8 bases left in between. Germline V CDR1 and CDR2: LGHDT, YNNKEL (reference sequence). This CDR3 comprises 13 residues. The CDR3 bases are TGTGCCAGCAGCCAGATTAGCCCCTACGAGCAGTACTTC. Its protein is CASSQISPYEQYF.

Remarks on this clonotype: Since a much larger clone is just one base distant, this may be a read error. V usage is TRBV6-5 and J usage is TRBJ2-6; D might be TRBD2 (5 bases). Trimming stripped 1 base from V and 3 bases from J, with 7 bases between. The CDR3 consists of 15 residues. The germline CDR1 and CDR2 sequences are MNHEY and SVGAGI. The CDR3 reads CASSYYGVGANVLTF. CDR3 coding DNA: TGTGCCAGCAGTTACTACGGGGTTGGGGCCAACGTCCTGACTTTC.

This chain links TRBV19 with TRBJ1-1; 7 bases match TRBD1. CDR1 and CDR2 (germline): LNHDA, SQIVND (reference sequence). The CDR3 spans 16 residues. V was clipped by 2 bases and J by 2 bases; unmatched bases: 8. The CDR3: CASSIWQGVGNTEAFF. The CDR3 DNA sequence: TGTGCCAGTAGTATATGGCAGGGGGTCGGCAACACTGAAGCTTTCTTT.

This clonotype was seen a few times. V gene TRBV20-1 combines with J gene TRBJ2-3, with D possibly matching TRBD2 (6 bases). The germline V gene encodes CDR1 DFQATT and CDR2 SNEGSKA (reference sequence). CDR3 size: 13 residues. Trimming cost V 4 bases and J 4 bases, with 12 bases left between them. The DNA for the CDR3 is TGCAGTGCTAAGCGGGTTTGGGCAGATACGCAGTATTTT. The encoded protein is CSAKRVWADTQYF.

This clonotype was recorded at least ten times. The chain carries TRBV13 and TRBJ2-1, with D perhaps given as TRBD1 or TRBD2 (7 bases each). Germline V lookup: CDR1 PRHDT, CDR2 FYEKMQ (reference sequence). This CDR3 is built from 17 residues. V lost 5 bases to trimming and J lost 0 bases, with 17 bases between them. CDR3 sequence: CASSQGGRQSSYNEQFF. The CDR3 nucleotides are TGTGCCAGCAGCCAGGGGGGGCGGCAGAGCTCCTACAATGAGCAGTTCTTC.

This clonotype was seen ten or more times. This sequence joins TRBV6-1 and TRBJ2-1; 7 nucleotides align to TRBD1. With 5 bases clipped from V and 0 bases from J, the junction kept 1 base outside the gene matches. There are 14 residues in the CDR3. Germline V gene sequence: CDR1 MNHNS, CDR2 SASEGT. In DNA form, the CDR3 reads TGTGCCAGCAGTCGGACAGGCTCCTACAATGAGCAGTTCTTC. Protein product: CASSRTGSYNEQFF.

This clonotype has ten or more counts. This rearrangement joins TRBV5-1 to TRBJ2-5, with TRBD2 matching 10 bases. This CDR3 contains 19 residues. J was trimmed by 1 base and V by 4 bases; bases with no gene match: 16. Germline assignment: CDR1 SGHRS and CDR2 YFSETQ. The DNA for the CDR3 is TGCGCCAGCAGCCCGGGACACCCTGGACTAGCGGATCCCCAAGAGACCCAGTACTTC. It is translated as CASSPGHPGLADPQETQYF.

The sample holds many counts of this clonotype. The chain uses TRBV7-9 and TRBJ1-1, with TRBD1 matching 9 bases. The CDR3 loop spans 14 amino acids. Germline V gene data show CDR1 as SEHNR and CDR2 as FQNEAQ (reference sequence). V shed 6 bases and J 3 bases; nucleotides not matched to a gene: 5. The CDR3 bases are TGTGCCAGCAGTCCACAGGGGGCGGACACTGAAGCTTTCTTT. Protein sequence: CASSPQGADTEAFF.

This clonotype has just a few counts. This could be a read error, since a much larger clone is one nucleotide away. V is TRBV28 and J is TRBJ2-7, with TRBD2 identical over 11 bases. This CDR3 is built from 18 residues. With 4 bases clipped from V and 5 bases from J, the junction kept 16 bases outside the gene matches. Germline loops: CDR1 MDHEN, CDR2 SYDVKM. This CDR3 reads CASSSDELLAGAFDEQYF. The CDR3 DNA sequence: TGTGCCAGCAGTTCGGATGAATTACTAGCGGGAGCTTTCGACGAGCAGTACTTC.

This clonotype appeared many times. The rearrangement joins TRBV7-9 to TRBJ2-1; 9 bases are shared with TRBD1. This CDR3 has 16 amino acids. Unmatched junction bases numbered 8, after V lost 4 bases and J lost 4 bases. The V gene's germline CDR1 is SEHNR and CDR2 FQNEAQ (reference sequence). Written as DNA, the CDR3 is TGTGCCAGCAGCTCGAACAGGGGGCAACCATACAATGAGCAGTTCTTC. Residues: CASSSNRGQPYNEQFF.